Here is one T cell receptor beta chain with its context. The antigen is undetermined. This sample stems from a study of cytomegalovirus exposure and HLA in healthy donors. Study overall: Earlier results showed 117 million unique TCR beta sequences derived from approximately 180 million T cells. Study observations and caveats: The investigators catalogued 180 or so TCR beta chains as cytomegalovirus-associated.

It was with 60 Vbeta and 13 Jbeta primers that the PCR ran. This table comes from immunoSEQ multiplex PCR, and its TCRdb copy is limited to in-frame clones, with some not included. Here the sample spans 35,000 to 45,000 clones, 50% being singletons. The germline CDR1 and CDR2 sequences are SQVTM and ANQGSEA. The trim removed 6 bases at V and 5 bases at J, leaving 13 bases unmatched. The CDR3 contains 15 residues. The chain is built from TRBV29-1 and TRBJ1-1; 9 nucleotides agree with TRBD1. Sequenced sample: PBMCs. This TCR was sampled from a human donor in good health. CDR3 residues: CSVGTGTLRGTEAFF. Here the CDR3 DNA reads TGCAGCGTGGGGACAGGGACCCTCCGGGGAACTGAAGCTTTCTTT.